Below, one T cell receptor (beta chain) is given with its context. Its antigen is as yet unknown. This sample stems from a study of PD-1 blockade in mismatch repair-deficient tumors. Study-wide points: Tumor-resident clones, often absent from pretreatment blood, expanded after pembrolizumab and then contracted.

The TCR-sequenced patients were three responders to pembrolizumab. The method was immunoSEQ multiplex PCR; TCRdb's version includes in-frame clones alone and lacks a portion of them. The data show roughly 120,000 clones, more than 60% seen once. The source is an adult with mismatch repair-deficient cancer. The sequenced sample was peripheral blood, obtained about 60 weeks after starting pembrolizumab.

The CDR3 bases are TGTGCCAGCAGCTTAGTCAGGGGTCGACTACTCACAGATACGCAGTATTTT. Encoded protein: CASSLVRGRLLTDTQYF. The V gene is TRBV11-1, the J gene TRBJ2-3; a possible D gene is TRBD1 (6 bases). This CDR3 contains 17 residues. The V gene's germline CDR1 is SGHAT and CDR2 FQDESV (reference sequence). Between the trimmed V and J ends, which lost 1 base and 2 bases, there was a span of 16 bases.